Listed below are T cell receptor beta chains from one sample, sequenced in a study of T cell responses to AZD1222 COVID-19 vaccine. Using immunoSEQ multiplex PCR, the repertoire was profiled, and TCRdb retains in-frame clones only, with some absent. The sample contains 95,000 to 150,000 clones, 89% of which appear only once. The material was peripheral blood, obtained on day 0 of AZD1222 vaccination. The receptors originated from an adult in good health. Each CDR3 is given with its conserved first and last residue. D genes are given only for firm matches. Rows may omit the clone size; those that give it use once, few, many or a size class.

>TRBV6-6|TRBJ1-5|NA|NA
TGTGCCAGCGCAGCGCATTCGAATCAGCCCCAGCATTTT
CASAAHSNQPQHF
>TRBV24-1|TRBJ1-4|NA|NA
TGTGCCACCAGTGATTCCCGGGAGGGTGATGAAAAACTGTTTTTT
CATSDSREGDEKLFF
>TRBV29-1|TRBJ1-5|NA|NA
TGCAGCGTTCAAGACGGGAATAGCAATCAGCCCCAGCATTTT
CSVQDGNSNQPQHF
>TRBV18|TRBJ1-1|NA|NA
TGTGCCTCGGCACCCTGGGATTACACTGAAGCTTTCTTT
CASAPWDYTEAFF
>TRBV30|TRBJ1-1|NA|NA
TGTGCCTGGAACTCGGGGACTGTAGCCACTGAAGCTTTCTTT
CAWNSGTVATEAFF
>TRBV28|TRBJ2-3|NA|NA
TGTGCCACCAACAGGGAGGCTGCAGATACGCAGTATTTT
CATNREAADTQYF
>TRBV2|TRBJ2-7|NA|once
TGTGCCAGCAGTGATACAGTTTACGAGCAGTACTTC
CASSDTVYEQYF
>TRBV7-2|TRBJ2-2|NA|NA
TGTGCCAGCAGCTTAGGCGTTCAAGCGAGCACCGGGGAGCTGTTTTTT
CASSLGVQASTGELFF
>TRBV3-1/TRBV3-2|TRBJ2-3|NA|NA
TGTGCCAGCAGCCGGTATTCAGATACGCAGTATTTT
CASSRYSDTQYF
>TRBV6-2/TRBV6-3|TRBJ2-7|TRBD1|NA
TGTGCCAGCAGTTACTACAGGGGAAGTAGTGGCGAGCAGTACTTC
CASSYYRGSSGEQYF
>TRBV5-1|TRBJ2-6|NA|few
TGCGCCAGCAGCTACTTCCGGGACGTTGGGGCCAACGTCCTGACTTTC
CASSYFRDVGANVLTF
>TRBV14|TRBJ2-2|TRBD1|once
TGTGCCAGCAGCCAATCGAAAAAGGGGGCGCTGACCGGGGAGCTGTTTTTT
CASSQSKKGALTGELFF
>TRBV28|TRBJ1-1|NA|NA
TGTGCCAGCAGTTTTTCAGGAGTGAACACTGAAGCTTTCTTT
CASSFSGVNTEAFF
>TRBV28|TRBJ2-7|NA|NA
TGTGCCAGCAGTTGGTCAGGGACCAACGAGCAGTACTTC
CASSWSGTNEQYF